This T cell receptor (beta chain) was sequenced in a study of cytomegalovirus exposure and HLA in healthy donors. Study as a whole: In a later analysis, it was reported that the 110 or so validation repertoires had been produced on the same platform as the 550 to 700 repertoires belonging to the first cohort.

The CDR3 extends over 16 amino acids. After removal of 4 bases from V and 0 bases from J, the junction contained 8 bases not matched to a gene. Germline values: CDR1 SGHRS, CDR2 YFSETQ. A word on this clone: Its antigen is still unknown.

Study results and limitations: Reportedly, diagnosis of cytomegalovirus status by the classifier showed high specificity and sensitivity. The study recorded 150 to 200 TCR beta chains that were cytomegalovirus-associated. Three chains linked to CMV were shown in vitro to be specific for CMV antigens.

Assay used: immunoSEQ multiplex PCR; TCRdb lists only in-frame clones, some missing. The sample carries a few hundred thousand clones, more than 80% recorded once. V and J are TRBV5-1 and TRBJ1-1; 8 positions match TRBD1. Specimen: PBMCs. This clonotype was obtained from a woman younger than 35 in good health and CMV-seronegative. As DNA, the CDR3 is TGCGCCAGCAGCCCGGACAGGGAATTTTTGAACACTGAAGCTTTCTTT. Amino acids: CASSPDREFLNTEAFF.